One and the same sample provided the 9 T cell receptor beta chains below, sequenced in a study of cytomegalovirus exposure and HLA in healthy donors. Primers: 60 Vbeta forward and 13 Jbeta reverse. Method: immunoSEQ multiplex PCR; TCRdb's copy keeps in-frame clones and lacks some. The sample holds under 95,000 clones; 80% are singletons and the top ten take about 1.1%. The sample comprised PBMCs. The receptors derive from a male donor in good health and CMV-seronegative.

The gene calls are TRBV5-1 and TRBJ2-1, with D perhaps matching TRBD1 (7 bases). Trimming pared 2 bases from V and 9 bases from J, leaving 15 bases between. Germline V CDR1 and CDR2: SGHRS, YFSETQ. The CDR3 totals 14 residues. The CDR3 spells CASSLLQGEVEQFF. The CDR3 DNA follows: TGCGCCAGCAGCTTACTTCAGGGGGAGGTTGAGCAGTTCTTC.

The chain links TRBV7-2 to TRBJ2-5; TRBD2 aligns across 9 bases. Germline V gene sequence: CDR1 SGHTA, CDR2 FQGNSA. V was pared by 8 bases and J by 0 bases, with 7 bases of the junction left unmatched. CDR3 length: 15 amino acids. CDR3 region: CASRLAGSYQETQYF. CDR3 nucleotides: TGTGCCAGCCGGCTAGCGGGGAGCTACCAAGAGACCCAGTACTTC.

The chain employs TRBV7-9 and TRBJ2-5, with D possibly being TRBD2 (5 bases). V was trimmed by 2 bases and J by 9 bases, leaving 19 bases between them. In germline, CDR1 is SEHNR, CDR2 FQNEAQ (reference sequence). The CDR3 is 15 amino acids. As DNA, the CDR3 is TGTGCCAGCAGCTTAACGACGGGAAGTTATCAGGCCCAGTACTTC. Residues: CASSLTTGSYQAQYF.

V usage is TRBV5-1 and J usage is TRBJ2-7; 10 positions match TRBD1. The V gene's germline CDR1 is SGHRS and CDR2 YFSETQ. V lost 5 bases and J lost 0; bases outside the gene matches: 2. The CDR3 is 14 residues long. The CDR3 region is CASRGQGSSYEQYF. The DNA of the CDR3 is TGCGCCAGCAGGGGACAGGGGAGCTCCTACGAGCAGTACTTC.

V gene TRBV6-5 combines with J gene TRBJ2-5, with D unclear. Looked up from germline, CDR1 is MNHEY and CDR2 is SVGAGI. This CDR3 is built from 13 residues. V was trimmed by 7 bases and J by 2 bases, leaving 11 bases between them. The CDR3 DNA reads as TGTGCCAGCAATGCACTCAGGCAAGAGACCCAGTACTTC. Its translation is CASNALRQETQYF.

V gene TRBV5-1 combines with J gene TRBJ2-2; 9 bases line up with TRBD2. Trimming cost V 0 bases and J 2 bases; bases outside gene matches: 2. Germline V lookup: CDR1 SGHRS, CDR2 YFSETQ. The CDR3 extends over 16 amino acids. The CDR3 coding sequence is TGCGCCAGCAGCTTGGGAGCGGGGGGAAACACCGGGGAGCTGTTTTTT. It is translated as CASSLGAGGNTGELFF.

A few counts support this clone. This chain uses TRBV9 with TRBJ1-3; 8 bases agree with TRBD1. This CDR3 is 15 amino acids long. J lost 9 bases, V lost 3 bases, and 11 bases had no gene match. Germline V gene lookup returns CDR1 SGDLS and CDR2 YYNGEE. CDR3 sequence: CASSGGQGSAGTIYF. CDR3 coding DNA: TGTGCCAGCAGCGGCGGACAGGGCTCTGCGGGCACCATATATTTT.

The chain uses TRBV6-6 and TRBJ1-2; D is perhaps TRBD1 (6 bases). V was cut by 4 bases and J by 6 bases, with 15 bases left in between. CDR1 is MNHNY, CDR2 SVGAGI, per germline (reference sequence). The CDR3 covers 14 residues. The CDR3 protein is CASSLDRPIHGYTF. The CDR3 region has the DNA TGTGCCAGCAGTTTAGACAGGCCGATCCATGGCTACACCTTC.

This chain uses TRBV9 with TRBJ2-7; 10 bases are shared with TRBD1. Trimming took 0 bases from V and 7 from J; bases not matched to a gene: 10. Per the germline V gene, CDR1 is SGDLS and CDR2 is YYNGEE. This CDR3 spans 16 amino acids. This CDR3 reads CASSVDLTGGLGEQYF. In DNA, the CDR3 is TGTGCCAGCAGCGTAGACTTGACAGGGGGCTTGGGTGAGCAGTACTTC.